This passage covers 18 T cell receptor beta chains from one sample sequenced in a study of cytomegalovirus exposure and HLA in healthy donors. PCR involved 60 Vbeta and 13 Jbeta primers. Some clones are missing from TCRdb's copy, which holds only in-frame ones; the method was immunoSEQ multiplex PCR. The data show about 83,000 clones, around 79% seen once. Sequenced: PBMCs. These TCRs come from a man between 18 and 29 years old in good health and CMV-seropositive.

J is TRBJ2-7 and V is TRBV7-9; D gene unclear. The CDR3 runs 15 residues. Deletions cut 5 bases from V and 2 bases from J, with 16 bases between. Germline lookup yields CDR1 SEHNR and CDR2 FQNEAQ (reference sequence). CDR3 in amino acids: CASSPPGYGTYEQYF. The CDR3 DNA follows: TGTGCCAGCAGCCCTCCGGGTTACGGAACCTACGAGCAGTACTTC.

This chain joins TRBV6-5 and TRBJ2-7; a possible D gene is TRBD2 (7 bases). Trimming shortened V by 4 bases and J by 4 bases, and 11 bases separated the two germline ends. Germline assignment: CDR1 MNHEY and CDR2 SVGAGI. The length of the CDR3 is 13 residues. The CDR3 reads CASSLGGRYEQYF. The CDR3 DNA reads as TGTGCCAGCAGTTTGGGGGGGCGGTACGAGCAGTACTTC.

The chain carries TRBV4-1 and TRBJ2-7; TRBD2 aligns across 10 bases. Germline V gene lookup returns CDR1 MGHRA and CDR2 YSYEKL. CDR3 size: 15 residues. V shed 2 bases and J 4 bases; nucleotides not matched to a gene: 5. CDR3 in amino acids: CASSQRRAGGYEQYF. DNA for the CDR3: TGCGCCAGCAGCCAAAGAAGAGCGGGAGGGTACGAGCAGTACTTC.

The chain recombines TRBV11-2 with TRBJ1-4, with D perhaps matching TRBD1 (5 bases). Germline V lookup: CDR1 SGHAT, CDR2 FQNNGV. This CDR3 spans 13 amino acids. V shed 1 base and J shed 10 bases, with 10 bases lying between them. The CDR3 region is CASSLGGEGKLFF. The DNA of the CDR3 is TGTGCCAGCAGCTTAGGGGGGGAGGGAAAACTGTTTTTT.

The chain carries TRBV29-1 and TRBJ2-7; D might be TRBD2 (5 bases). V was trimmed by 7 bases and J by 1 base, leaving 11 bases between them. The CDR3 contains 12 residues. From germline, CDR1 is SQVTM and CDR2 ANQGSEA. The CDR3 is CSGGVGSYEQYF. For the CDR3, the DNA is TGCAGCGGGGGAGTGGGATCCTACGAGCAGTACTTC.

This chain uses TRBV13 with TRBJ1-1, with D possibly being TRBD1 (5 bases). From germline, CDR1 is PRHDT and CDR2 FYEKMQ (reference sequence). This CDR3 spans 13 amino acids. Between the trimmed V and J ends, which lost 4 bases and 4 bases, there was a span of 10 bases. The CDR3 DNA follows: TGTGCCAGCAGCTCCGCCGGGGGCACTGAAGCTTTCTTT. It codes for CASSSAGGTEAFF.

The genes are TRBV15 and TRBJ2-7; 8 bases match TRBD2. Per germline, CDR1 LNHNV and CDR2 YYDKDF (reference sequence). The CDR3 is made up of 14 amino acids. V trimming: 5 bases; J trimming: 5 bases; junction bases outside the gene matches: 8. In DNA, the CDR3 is TGTGCCACCAGCCCCCGGGGGGGCGGTAACGAGCAGTACTTC. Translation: CATSPRGGGNEQYF.

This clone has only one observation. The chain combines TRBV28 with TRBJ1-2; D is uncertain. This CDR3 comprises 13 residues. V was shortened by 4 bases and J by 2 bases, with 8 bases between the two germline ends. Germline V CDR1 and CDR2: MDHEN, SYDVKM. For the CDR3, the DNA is TGTGCCAGCAGTTCCGACAAGAACTATGGCTACACCTTC. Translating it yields CASSSDKNYGYTF.

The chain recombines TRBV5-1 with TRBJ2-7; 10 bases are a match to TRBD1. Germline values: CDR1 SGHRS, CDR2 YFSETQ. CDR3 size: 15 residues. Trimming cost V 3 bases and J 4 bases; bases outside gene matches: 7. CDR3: CASSYGTGVFYEQYF. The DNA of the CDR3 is TGCGCCAGCAGCTACGGGACAGGGGTTTTTTACGAGCAGTACTTC.

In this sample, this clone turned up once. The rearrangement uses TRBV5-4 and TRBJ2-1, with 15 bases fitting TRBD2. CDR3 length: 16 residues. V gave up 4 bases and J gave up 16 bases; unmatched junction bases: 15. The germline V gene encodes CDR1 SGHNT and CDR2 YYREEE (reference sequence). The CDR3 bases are TGTGCCAGCAGCCCAGGACTAGCGGGAGGGCCCGGGGGGGGATTCTTC. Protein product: CASSPGLAGGPGGGFF.

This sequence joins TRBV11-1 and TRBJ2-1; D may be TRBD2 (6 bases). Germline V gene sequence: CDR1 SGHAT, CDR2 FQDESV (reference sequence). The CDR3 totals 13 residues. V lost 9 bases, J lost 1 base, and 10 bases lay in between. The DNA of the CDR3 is TGTGCCAGGGGACTTTATTCCTACAATGAGCAGTTCTTC. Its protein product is CARGLYSYNEQFF.

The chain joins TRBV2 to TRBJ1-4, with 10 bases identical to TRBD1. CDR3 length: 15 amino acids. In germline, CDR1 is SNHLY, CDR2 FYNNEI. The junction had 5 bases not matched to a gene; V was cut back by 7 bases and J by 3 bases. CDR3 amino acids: CASKDRGLSNEKLFF. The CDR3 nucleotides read TGTGCCAGCAAAGACAGGGGGCTGTCTAATGAAAAACTGTTTTTT.

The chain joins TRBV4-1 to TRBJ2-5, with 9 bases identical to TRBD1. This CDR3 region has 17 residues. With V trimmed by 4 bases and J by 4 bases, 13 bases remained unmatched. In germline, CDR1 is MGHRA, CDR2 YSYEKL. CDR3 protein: CASSRGQGLGILETQYF. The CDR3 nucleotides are TGCGCCAGCAGCCGGGGACAGGGTTTGGGAATTTTAGAGACCCAGTACTTC.

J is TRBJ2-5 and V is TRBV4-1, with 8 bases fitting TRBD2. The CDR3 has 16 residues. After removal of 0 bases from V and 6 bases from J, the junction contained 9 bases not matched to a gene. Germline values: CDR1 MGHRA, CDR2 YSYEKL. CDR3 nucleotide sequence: TGCGCCAGCAGCCAAGATCCGTCCGGGAGGGCCAAGACCCAGTACTTC. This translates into CASSQDPSGRAKTQYF.

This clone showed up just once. Here the CDR3 reads CSAGNREGTEAFF. Written as DNA, the CDR3 is TGCAGCGCGGGAAACAGGGAAGGTACTGAAGCTTTCTTT. This rearrangement joins TRBV29-1 to TRBJ1-1, with D tentatively TRBD1 (6 bases). The germline CDR1 and CDR2 sequences are SQVTM and ANQGSEA. CDR3 length: 13 amino acids. Trimming took 7 bases from V and 5 from J, leaving 17 bases between them.

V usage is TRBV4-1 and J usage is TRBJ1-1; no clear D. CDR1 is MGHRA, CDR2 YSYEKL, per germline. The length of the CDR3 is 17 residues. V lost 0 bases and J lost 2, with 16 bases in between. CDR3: CASSQDRLMLRNTEAFF. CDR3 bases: TGCGCCAGCAGCCAAGATCGTCTGATGCTGAGAAACACTGAAGCTTTCTTT.

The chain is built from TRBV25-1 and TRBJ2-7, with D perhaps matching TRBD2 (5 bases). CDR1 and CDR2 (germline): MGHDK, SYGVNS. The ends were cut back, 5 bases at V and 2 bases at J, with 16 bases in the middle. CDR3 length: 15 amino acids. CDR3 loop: CASSPRTSPPYEQYF. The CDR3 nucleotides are TGTGCCAGCAGTCCGCGGACTTCGCCACCCTACGAGCAGTACTTC.

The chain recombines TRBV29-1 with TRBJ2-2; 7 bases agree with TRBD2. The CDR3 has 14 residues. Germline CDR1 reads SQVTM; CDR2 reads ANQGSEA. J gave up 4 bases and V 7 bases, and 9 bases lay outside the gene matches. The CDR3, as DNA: TGCAGCGCCTATAGCGGGCCCGTCACCGGGGAGCTGTTTTTT. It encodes CSAYSGPVTGELFF.